Listed below are T cell receptor beta chains from one sample, sequenced in a study of blood T cell repertoires in COVID-19. Sequencing was performed with immunoSEQ multiplex PCR; in TCRdb, only in-frame clones are kept and a portion is missing. The repertoire holds some 150,000 clones, with around 86% as singletons. The specimen was peripheral blood. These receptors originate from a man between 65 and 85 years old with acute or convalescent COVID-19. Each CDR3 is given with its conserved first and last residue. The D gene is left open where the match is weak. Not every row has a clone size; where given, it reads once, few, many or a size class.

TRBJ1-4 TRBV5-1 TRBD1 - TGCGCCAGCAGCCCACCGACAGGGGAAAAACTGTTTTTT CASSPPTGEKLFF
TRBJ1-5 TRBV18 - - TGTGCCAGCTCACGGTGGGGAGATGATCAGCCCCAGCATTTT CASSRWGDDQPQHF
TRBJ2-2 TRBV5-6 - - TGTGCCAGCAGCTTGACCCGGACAGCCTACACCGGGGAGCTGTTTTTT CASSLTRTAYTGELFF
TRBJ2-3 TRBV28 - - TGTGCCAGCCTCCACGGGTCCGGCACAGATACGCAGTATTTT CASLHGSGTDTQYF
TRBJ2-1 TRBV7-3 - - TGTGCCAGCAGCCTTCAGCGGGCCCTAACCTACAATGAGCAGTTCTTC CASSLQRALTYNEQFF
TRBJ2-5 TRBV7-8 TRBD2 - TGTGCCAGCAGCCCGCGGACTAGCGGGAGCAGGGAGACCCAGTACTTC CASSPRTSGSRETQYF
TRBJ1-4 TRBV7-5 - - TGTGTCAGAAGTAGTGGGGAGATCGCGGCAACTAATGAAAAACTGTTTTTT CVRSSGEIAATNEKLFF
TRBJ1-2 TRBV28 - few TGTGCCAGCAGTTTATGGGAGACAGACTACACCTTC CASSLWETDYTF
TRBJ1-5 TRBV4-2 - - TGTGCCAGCAGCCAAGAAAGCGGAAACAATCAGCCCCAGCATTTT CASSQESGNNQPQHF
TRBJ2-7 TRBV28 - - TGTGCCAGCCGCCTCCCGGGTGATCCCTCCTACGAGCAGTACTTC CASRLPGDPSYEQYF
TRBJ1-6 TRBV5-1 - few TGCGCCAGCGGCTACACAGGAATTGAGAATTCACCCCTCCACTTT CASGYTGIENSPLHF
TRBJ1-3 TRBV7-9 - - TGTGCCAGCAGTCCCCAGGGATTCTCTGGAAACACCATATATTTT CASSPQGFSGNTIYF
TRBJ1-1 TRBV7-3 - - TGTGCCAGCAGCTTCACAGTGAACACTGAAGCTTTCTTT CASSFTVNTEAFF
TRBJ1-1 TRBV9 - - TGTGCCAGCAGCGTAGTACAGATGAACACTGAAGCTTTCTTT CASSVVQMNTEAFF
TRBJ2-1 TRBV27 TRBD2 - TGTGCCAGCAGATTGGTGCGGGAGAACTATGAGCAGTTCTTC CASRLVRENYEQFF
TRBJ1-4 TRBV5-5 - - TGTGCCAGCAGCCTTAATCGCCCAGTCGAAAAACTGTTTTTT CASSLNRPVEKLFF
TRBJ2-6 TRBV19 TRBD1 - TGTGCCAGTCGGGACAGGGCTCTATCTGGGGCCAACGTCCTGACTTTC CASRDRALSGANVLTF
TRBJ2-3 TRBV7-2 TRBD2 once TGTGCCAGCAGCTTGGGTTTCCAAGGACTAGGCACAGATACGCAGTATTTT CASSLGFQGLGTDTQYF
TRBJ2-7 TRBV5-1 TRBD2 - TGCGCCAGCCAATTACTAGCGGGAGAAGTCTACGAGCAGTACTTC CASQLLAGEVYEQYF
TRBJ2-7 TRBV9 - - TGTGCCAGCAGCGGCTACTCAGGTGAGCAGTACTTC CASSGYSGEQYF
TRBJ2-5 TRBV30 TRBD1 - TGTGCCTGGAGTGAAATACCGGGACAGGGTGGAAAAGAGACCCAGTACTTC CAWSEIPGQGGKETQYF
TRBJ1-6 TRBV5-4 - - TGTGCCAGCAGCTTGGACGGCTCCTATAATTCACCCCTCCACTTT CASSLDGSYNSPLHF
TRBJ1-5 TRBV20-1 - few TGCAGTGCTAGTCCACAGGGTTTACAGCCCCAGCATTTT CSASPQGLQPQHF
TRBJ2-2 TRBV19 - - TGTGCCAGTAGTATAAGTACAGCGAACACCGGGGAGCTGTTTTTT CASSISTANTGELFF
TRBJ2-2 TRBV5-5 - - TGTGCCAGCAGCCTGTGGACAGCGGGACCCGGGGAGCTGTTTTTT CASSLWTAGPGELFF
TRBJ2-5 TRBV5-1 TRBD1 once TGCGCCAGCAGCCCGACAGGGCTAGAGACCCAGTACTTC CASSPTGLETQYF
TRBJ1-5 TRBV12-3/TRBV12-4 - - TGTGCCAGCAGTTTAAGGAGGGAACAGCCCCAGCATTTT CASSLRREQPQHF
TRBJ2-7 TRBV3-1/TRBV3-2 - - TGTGCCAGCAGCCGGACAGACTACGAGCAGTACTTC CASSRTDYEQYF
TRBJ2-5 TRBV5-1 TRBD1 - TGCGCCAGCAGCTTGACTACGACAGGGCCCCAAGAGACCCAGTACTTC CASSLTTTGPQETQYF
TRBJ1-2 TRBV5-1 - - TGCGCCAGCAGTCGCGGGGACTATGGCTACACCTTC CASSRGDYGYTF
TRBJ2-3 TRBV7-3 - - TGTGCCAGCAGCTTAAGGGTTGGGGGCACCACAGATACGCAGTATTTT CASSLRVGGTTDTQYF
TRBJ2-5 TRBV18 - - TGTGCCAGCTCACCGGGGACATCGGAGACCCAGTACTTC CASSPGTSETQYF
TRBJ2-7 TRBV6-1 - - TGTGCCAGCAGTGATCAAAGCGGGCTTACCTACGAGCAGTACTTC CASSDQSGLTYEQYF
TRBJ2-2 TRBV7-9 TRBD1 - TGTGCCAGCAGCCTAAGGACAGGGAACACCGGGGAGCTGTTTTTT CASSLRTGNTGELFF
TRBJ2-2 TRBV3-1/TRBV3-2 TRBD2 - TGTGCCAGCAGCCCGGAGACTAGCGGGAGTACGACCGGGGAGCTGTTTTTT CASSPETSGSTTGELFF
TRBJ2-2 TRBV13 - - TGTGCCAGCAGCTTACGTGTCACCGGGGAGCTGTTTTTT CASSLRVTGELFF
TRBJ1-2 TRBV18 - few TGTGCCAGCTCACCCAATTCCCAGGGAACCTATGGCTACACCTTC CASSPNSQGTYGYTF
TRBJ2-5 TRBV4-1 TRBD1 - TGCGCCAGCAGCCGCACGGGACAGGGGGTCGAGACCCAGTACTTC CASSRTGQGVETQYF
TRBJ1-5 TRBV24-1 - - TGTGCCACCGTGGGTGTGGGCGGGACGGTCAACAATCAGCCCCAGCATTTT CATVGVGGTVNNQPQHF
TRBJ1-6 TRBV6-1 - - TGTGCCAGCAGTGAAGCCGGGACCTATAATTCACCCCTCCACTTT CASSEAGTYNSPLHF
TRBJ1-5 TRBV19 TRBD1 - TGTGCCAGTAGTATATGGCAGGGGGAGCAGCCCCAGCATTTT CASSIWQGEQPQHF
TRBJ1-2 TRBV2 - - TGTGCCAGCAGTGTGGGCAGGGGCGACCCTAACTATGGCTACACCTTC CASSVGRGDPNYGYTF
TRBJ1-2 TRBV28 - few TGTGCCAGCAGACTCAACTATGGCTACACCTTC CASRLNYGYTF
TRBJ2-2 TRBV6-5 TRBD2 - TGTGCCAGCAGTCGAAGCGGGGCGGTCGGGGAGCTGTTTTTT CASSRSGAVGELFF
TRBJ1-1 TRBV7-9 - - TGTGCCAGCGGCACCGGGTCATACACTGAAGCTTTCTTT CASGTGSYTEAFF
TRBJ1-1 TRBV5-1 - - TGCGCCAGCAGTCGAATGGGCCAGAAGAACACTGAAGCTTTCTTT CASSRMGQKNTEAFF
TRBJ2-7 TRBV28 TRBD1 - TGTGCCAGCAGTCCGCGGGACAGGGTCAGGGACGAGCAGTACTTC CASSPRDRVRDEQYF
TRBJ2-7 TRBV12-3/TRBV12-4 - - TGTGCCAGCAGTTTACGGGTTGCCTACGAGCAGTACTTC CASSLRVAYEQYF